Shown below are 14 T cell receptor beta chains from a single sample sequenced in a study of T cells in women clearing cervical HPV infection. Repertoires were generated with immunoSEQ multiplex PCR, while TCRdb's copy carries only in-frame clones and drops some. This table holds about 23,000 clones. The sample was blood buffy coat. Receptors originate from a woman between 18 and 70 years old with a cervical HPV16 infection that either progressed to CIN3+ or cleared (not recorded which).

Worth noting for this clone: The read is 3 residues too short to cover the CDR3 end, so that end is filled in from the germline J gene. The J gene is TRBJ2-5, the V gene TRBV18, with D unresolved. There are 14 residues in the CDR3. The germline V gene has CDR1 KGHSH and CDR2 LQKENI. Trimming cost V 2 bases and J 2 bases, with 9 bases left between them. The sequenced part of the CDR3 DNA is TGTGCCAGCTCACCATCGGCACTACAAGAGACC. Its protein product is CASSPSALQET. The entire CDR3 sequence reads CASSPSALQETQYF.

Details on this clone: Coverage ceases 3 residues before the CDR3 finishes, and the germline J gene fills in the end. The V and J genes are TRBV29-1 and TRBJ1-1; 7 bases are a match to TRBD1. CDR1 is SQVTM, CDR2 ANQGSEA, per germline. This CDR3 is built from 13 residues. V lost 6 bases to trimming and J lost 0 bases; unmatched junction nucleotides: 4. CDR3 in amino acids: CSVWDRLNTEAFF. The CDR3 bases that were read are TGCAGCGTATGGGACAGACTGAACACTGAA. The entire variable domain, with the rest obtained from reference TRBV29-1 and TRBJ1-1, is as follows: SAVISQKPSRDICQRGTSLTIQCQVDSQVTMMFWYRQQPGQSLTLIATANQGSEATYESGFVIDKFPISRPNLTFSTLTVSNMSPEDSSIYLCSVWDRLNTEAFFGQGTRLTVV.

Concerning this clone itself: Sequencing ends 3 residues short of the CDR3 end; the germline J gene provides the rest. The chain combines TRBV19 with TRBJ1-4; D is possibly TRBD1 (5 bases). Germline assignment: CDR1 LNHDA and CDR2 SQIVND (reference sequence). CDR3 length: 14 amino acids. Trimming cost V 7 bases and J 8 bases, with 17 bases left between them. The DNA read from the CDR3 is TGTGCCAGTACCAAGGGGAGGATTGCCGAAAAA. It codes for CASTKGRIAEK. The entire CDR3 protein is CASTKGRIAEKLFF.

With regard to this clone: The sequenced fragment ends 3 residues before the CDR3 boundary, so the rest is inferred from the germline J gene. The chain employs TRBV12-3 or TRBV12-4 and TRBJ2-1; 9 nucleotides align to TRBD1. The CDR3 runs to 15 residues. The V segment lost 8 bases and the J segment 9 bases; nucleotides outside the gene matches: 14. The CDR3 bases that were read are TGTGCCAGCGTTGGACCGGGACAGGGAGGAGGTGAG. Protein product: CASVGPGQGGGE. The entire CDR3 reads CASVGPGQGGGEQFF.

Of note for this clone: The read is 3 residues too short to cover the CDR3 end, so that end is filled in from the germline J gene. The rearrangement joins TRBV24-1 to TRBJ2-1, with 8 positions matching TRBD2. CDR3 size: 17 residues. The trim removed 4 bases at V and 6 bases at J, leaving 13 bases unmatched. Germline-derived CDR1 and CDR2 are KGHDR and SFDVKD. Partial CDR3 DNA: TGTGCCACCAGTGACCCCCTTGGAAGCGGGAGTTCCAATGAG. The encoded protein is CATSDPLGSGSSNE. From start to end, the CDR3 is CATSDPLGSGSSNEQFF.

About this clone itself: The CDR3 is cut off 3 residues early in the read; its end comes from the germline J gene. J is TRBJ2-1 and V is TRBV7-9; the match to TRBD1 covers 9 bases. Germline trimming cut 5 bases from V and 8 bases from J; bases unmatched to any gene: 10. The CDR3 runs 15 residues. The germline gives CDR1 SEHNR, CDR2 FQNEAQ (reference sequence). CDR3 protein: CASSETGGSFDEQFF. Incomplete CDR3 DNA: TGTGCCAGCAGCGAAACAGGGGGCAGCTTTGATGAG.

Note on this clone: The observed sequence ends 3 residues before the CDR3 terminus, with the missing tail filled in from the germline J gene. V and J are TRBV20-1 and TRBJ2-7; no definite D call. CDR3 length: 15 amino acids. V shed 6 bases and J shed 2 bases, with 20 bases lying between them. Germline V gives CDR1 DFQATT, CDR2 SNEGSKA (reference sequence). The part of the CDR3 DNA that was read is TGCAGTGCCAATCCCCGGTCTCTTTCCACCTACGAG. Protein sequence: CSANPRSLSTYE. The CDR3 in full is CSANPRSLSTYEQYF.

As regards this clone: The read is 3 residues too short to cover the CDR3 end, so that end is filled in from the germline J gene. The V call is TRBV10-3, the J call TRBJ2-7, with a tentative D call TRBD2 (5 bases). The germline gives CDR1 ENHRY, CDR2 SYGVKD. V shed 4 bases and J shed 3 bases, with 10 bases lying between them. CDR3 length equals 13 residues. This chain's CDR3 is CAISVSAGYEQYF. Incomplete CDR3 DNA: TGTGCCATCAGTGTTAGCGCAGGCTACGAG.

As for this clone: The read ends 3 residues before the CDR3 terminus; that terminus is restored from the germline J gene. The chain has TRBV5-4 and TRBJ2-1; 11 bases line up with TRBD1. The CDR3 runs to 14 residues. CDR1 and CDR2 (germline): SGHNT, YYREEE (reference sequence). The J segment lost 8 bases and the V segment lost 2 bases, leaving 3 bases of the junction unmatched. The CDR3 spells CASSLGTGGDEQFF. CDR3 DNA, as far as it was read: TGTGCCAGCAGCTTAGGGACAGGGGGGGATGAG.

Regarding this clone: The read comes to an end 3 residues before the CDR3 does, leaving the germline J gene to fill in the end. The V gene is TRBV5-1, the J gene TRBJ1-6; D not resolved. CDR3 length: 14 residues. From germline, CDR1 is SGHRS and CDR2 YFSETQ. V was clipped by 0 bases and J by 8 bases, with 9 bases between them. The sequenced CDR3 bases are TGCGCCAGCAGCTTGGCAGGTGAGGATTCACCC. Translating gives CASSLAGEDSP. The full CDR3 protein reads CASSLAGEDSPLHF.

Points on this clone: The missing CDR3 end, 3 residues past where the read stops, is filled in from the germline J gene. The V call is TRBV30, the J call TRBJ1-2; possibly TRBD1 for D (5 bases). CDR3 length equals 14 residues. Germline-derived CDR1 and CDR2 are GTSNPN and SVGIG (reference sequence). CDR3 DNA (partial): TGTGCCTGGAAAGATAAGCGGGAGGGGTACGAC. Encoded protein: CAWKDKREGYD. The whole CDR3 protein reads CAWKDKREGYDYTF.

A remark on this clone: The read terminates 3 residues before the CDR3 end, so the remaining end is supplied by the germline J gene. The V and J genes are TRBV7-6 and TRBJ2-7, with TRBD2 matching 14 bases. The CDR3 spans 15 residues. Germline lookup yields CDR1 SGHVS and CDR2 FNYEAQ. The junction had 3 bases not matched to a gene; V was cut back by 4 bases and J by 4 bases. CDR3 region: CASSSGTSGGYEQYF. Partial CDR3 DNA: TGTGCCAGCAGCTCCGGGACTAGCGGGGGTTACGAG.

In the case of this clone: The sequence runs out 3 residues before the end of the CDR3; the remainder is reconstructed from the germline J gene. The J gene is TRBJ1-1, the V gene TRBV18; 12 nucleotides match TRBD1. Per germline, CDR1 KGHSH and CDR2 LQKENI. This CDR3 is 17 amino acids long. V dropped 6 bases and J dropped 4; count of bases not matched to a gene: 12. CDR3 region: CASSPTPGQGAGTEAFF. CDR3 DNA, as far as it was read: TGTGCCAGCTCTCCAACACCGGGACAGGGGGCGGGCACTGAA.

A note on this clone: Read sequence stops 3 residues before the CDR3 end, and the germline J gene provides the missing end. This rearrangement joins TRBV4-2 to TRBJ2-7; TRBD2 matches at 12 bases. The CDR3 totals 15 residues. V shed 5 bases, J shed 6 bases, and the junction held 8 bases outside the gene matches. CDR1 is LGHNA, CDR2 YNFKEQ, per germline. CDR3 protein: CASSARLAGDREQYF. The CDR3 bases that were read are TGTGCCAGCAGCGCCCGACTAGCGGGAGACCGCGAG.